Listed below are T cell receptor beta chains from one sample, sequenced in a study of shared clonotypes between healthy human individuals. The assay was immunoSEQ multiplex PCR, and TCRdb's table has in-frame clones only and misses some. The sample records millions of clones, approximately 90% being singletons. What was sequenced was naive CD4+ T cells sorted from blood. The receptors were gathered from a young man in good health. Each CDR3 is given with its conserved first and last residue. Fields, in order: J gene, clone size, V gene, D gene, CDR3 DNA, CDR3 protein. D genes are given only for firm matches. The size of a clone is reported for some rows only, either as once, few or many, or as a class for expanded clones.

TRBJ2-3 . TRBV5-4 . TGTGCCAGCAGCTTGGCCAACCGTTTCGGGGGCGCAGGTACAGATACGCAGTATTTT CASSLANRFGGAGTDTQYF
TRBJ2-3 once TRBV5-1 TRBD2 TGCGCCAGCAGCTTGGTACTAGCGAGCACAGATACGCAGTATTTT CASSLVLASTDTQYF
TRBJ2-5 . TRBV5-5 TRBD2 TGTGCCAGCAGCTCGGGACTAGCGGGTACCCAAGAGACCCAGTACTTC CASSSGLAGTQETQYF
TRBJ2-2 . TRBV7-6 TRBD1 TGTGCCAGCAGCTCAAAATTGCGGACAGGGGTCCCGTTCGCGAACACCGGGGAGCTGTTTTTT CASSSKLRTGVPFANTGELFF
TRBJ2-7 . TRBV9 . TGTGCCAGCAGCGGGTTGAGGACGGACTTCTACGAGCAGTACTTC CASSGLRTDFYEQYF
TRBJ2-5 . TRBV7-9 TRBD2 TGTGCCAGCAGCCCCGGGAGGAGCGGGCGACAAGAGACCCAGTACTTC CASSPGRSGRQETQYF
TRBJ2-6 . TRBV2 TRBD1 TGTGCCAGCCGGGGGAGGGACAGGGGGCCCTCTGGGGCCAACGTCCTGACTTTC CASRGRDRGPSGANVLTF
TRBJ2-5 . TRBV10-1 . TGCGCCAGCAGTGAGTCCGAGTGGGACGGCCAAGAGACCCAGTACTTC CASSESEWDGQETQYF
TRBJ1-4 . TRBV18 . TGTGCCAGCTCACCACCAGGCAGTTCCAGTGAAAAACTGTTTTTT CASSPPGSSSEKLFF
TRBJ2-1 . TRBV7-3 TRBD2 TGTGCCAGCAGCCCTCTTCCGGGACTAGCGGGGGTAGGTTCCTACAATGAGCAGTTCTTC CASSPLPGLAGVGSYNEQFF
TRBJ2-7 . TRBV25-1 . TGTGCCAGCAGCGCTGGTCGCAGCTCCCCCACCTACGAGCAGTACTTC CASSAGRSSPTYEQYF
TRBJ1-6 . TRBV6-1 TRBD1 TGTGCCAGCAGGGGACAGGGGCCAAATTCACCCCTCCACTTT CASRGQGPNSPLHF
TRBJ1-5 once TRBV2 . TGTGCCAGCAGCCGGGACCTACTAGGCAATCAGCCCCAGCATTTT CASSRDLLGNQPQHF
TRBJ1-1 . TRBV5-1 . TGCGCCAGCAGCCCGGGATTGAACACTGAAGCTTTCTTT CASSPGLNTEAFF
TRBJ1-2 . TRBV20-1 TRBD1 TGCAGTGCGGGCCGACAGGGGAGCTACACCTTC CSAGRQGSYTF
TRBJ1-5 . TRBV28 TRBD1 TGTGCCAGCAGTTTGGGGACAGGGGGAGGAGGCAATCAGCCCCAGCATTTT CASSLGTGGGGNQPQHF
TRBJ1-2 . TRBV7-2 . TGTGCCAGCAGCTTAACAGACCTGCATAACTATGGCTACACCTTC CASSLTDLHNYGYTF
TRBJ2-5 . TRBV7-2 TRBD1 TGTGCCAGCAGCGGACAGGGTTTTAGGGAGACCCAGTACTTC CASSGQGFRETQYF
TRBJ1-2 . TRBV4-3 TRBD1 TGCGCCAGCAGCCGGGACAGGGGGCTAGGCTACACCTTC CASSRDRGLGYTF
TRBJ2-6 . TRBV2 . TGTGCCAGCAGCGATCTAGCCGCTGGGGCCAACGTCCTGACTTTC CASSDLAAGANVLTF
TRBJ2-2 few TRBV7-3 TRBD2 TGTGCCAGCAGCTTTAGCGGGGTAAACACCGGGGAGCTGTTTTTT CASSFSGVNTGELFF
TRBJ1-3 . TRBV10-3 TRBD1 TGTGCCATCAGTGAGGTAGAGGGGGCTTCTGGAAACACCATATATTTT CAISEVEGASGNTIYF
TRBJ1-1 . TRBV5-8 . TGTGCCAGCAGTCGACGGGACACTGAAGCTTTCTTT CASSRRDTEAFF
TRBJ1-5 . TRBV9 . TGTGCCAGCAGCCCCCCCCTAGGTGGGGGCAGGGACAATCAGCCCCAGCATTTT CASSPPLGGGRDNQPQHF
TRBJ2-3 . TRBV6-1 TRBD1 TGTGCCAGCAGTGAAGACAGGGGGCAGACAGATACGCAGTATTTT CASSEDRGQTDTQYF
TRBJ2-5 . TRBV19 TRBD2 TGTGCCAGTAGTATACGACTAGCGCGGCGAGAGACCCAGTACTTC CASSIRLARRETQYF
TRBJ2-7 . TRBV29-1 TRBD1 TGCAGCGTCGGACAGGGGGTTGGTGAGCAGTACTTC CSVGQGVGEQYF
TRBJ1-6 . TRBV9 . TGTGCCAGCACCAACGGCGACAGGATAATTTCACCCCTCCACTTT CASTNGDRIISPLHF
TRBJ1-2 once TRBV7-2 TRBD1 TGTGCCAGCAGCTTAACGGACAGGGGGAATGGCTACACCTTC CASSLTDRGNGYTF
TRBJ1-3 . TRBV28 TRBD1 TGTGCCAGTACGACAGGGGGCCTTGGAAACACCATATATTTT CASTTGGLGNTIYF
TRBJ2-1 . TRBV11-2 TRBD2 TGTGCCAGCAGCTCCCGAGGACTAGCGGAATCCTACAATGAGCAGTTCTTC CASSSRGLAESYNEQFF
TRBJ1-2 . TRBV6-4 . TGTGCCAGCAGTCCTGCAGGGATAAACTATGGCTACACCTTC CASSPAGINYGYTF
TRBJ2-1 . TRBV29-1 . TGCAGCGTTTCCGAGACAGCCAATGAGCAGTTCTTC CSVSETANEQFF
TRBJ1-5 few TRBV6-5 . TGTGCCAGCAGAGCGGGGGCTCAACAGCCCCAGCATTTT CASRAGAQQPQHF